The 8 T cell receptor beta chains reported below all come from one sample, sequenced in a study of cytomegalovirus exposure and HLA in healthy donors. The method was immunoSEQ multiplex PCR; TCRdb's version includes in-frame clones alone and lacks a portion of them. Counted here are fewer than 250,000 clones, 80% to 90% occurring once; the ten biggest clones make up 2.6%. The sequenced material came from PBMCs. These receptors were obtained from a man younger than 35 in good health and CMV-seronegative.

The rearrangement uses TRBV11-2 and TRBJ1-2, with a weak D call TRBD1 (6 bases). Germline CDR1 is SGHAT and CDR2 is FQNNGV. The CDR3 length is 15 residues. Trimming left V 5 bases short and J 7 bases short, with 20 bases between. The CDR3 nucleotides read TGTGCCAGCAGCCCGGTTGGGGGCAAGGGGTCTGGCTACACCTTC. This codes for CASSPVGGKGSGYTF.

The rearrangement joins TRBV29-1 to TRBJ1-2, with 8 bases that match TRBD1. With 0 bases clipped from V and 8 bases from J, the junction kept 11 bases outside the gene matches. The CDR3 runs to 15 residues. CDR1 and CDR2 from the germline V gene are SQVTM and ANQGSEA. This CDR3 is CSVEDLGRGRMGYTF. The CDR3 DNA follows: TGCAGCGTTGAAGATTTGGGCAGGGGGCGCATGGGCTACACCTTC. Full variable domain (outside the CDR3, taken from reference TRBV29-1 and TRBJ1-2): SAVISQKPSRDICQRGTSLTIQCQVDSQVTMMFWYRQQPGQSLTLIATANQGSEATYESGFVIDKFPISRPNLTFSTLTVSNMSPEDSSIYLCSVEDLGRGRMGYTFGSGTRLTVV.

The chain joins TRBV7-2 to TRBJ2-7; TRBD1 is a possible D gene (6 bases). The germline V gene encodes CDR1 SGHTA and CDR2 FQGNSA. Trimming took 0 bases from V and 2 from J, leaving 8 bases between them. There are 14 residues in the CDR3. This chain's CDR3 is CASSLAGTTYEQYF. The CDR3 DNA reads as TGTGCCAGCAGCTTAGCCGGGACAACCTACGAGCAGTACTTC.

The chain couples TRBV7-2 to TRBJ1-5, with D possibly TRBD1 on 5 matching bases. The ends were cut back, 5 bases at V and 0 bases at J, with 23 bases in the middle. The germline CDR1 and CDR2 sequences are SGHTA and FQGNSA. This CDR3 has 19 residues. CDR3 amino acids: CASSDQGGGGAYSNQPQHF. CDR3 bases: TGTGCCAGCAGCGACCAAGGCGGGGGAGGGGCTTATAGCAATCAGCCCCAGCATTTT.

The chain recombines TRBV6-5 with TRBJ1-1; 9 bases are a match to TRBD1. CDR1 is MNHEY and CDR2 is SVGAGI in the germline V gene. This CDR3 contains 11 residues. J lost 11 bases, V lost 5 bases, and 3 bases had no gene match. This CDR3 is CASSRGQGAFF. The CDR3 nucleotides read TGTGCCAGCAGTCGTGGACAGGGGGCTTTCTTT.

CDR3 region: CASSYTGGPSEQFF. The CDR3, as DNA: TGTGCCAGCAGTTATACGGGAGGGCCAAGTGAGCAGTTCTTC. This chain joins TRBV6-6 and TRBJ2-1, with 8 bases matching TRBD2. J lost 9 bases, V lost 3 bases, and 7 bases had no gene match. There are 14 residues in the CDR3. Germline assignment: CDR1 MNHNY and CDR2 SVGAGI (reference sequence).

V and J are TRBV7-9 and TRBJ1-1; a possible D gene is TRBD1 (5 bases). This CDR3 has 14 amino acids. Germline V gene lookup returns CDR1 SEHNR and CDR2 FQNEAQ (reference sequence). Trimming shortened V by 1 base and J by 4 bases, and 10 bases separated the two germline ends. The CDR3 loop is CASSLDGALTEAFF. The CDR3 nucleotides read TGTGCCAGCAGCTTAGATGGGGCTCTCACTGAAGCTTTCTTT.

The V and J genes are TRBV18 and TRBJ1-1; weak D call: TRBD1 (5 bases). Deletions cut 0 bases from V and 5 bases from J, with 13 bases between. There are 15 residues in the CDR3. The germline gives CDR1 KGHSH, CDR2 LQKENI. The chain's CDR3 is CASSPPGRVFTEAFF. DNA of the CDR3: TGTGCCAGCTCACCACCGGGCAGGGTTTTTACTGAAGCTTTCTTT. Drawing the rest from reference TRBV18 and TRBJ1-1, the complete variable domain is NAGVMQNPRHLVRRRGQEARLRCSPMKGHSHVYWYRQLPEEGLKFMVYLQKENIIDESGMPKERFSAEFPKEGPSILRIQQVVRGDSAAYFCASSPPGRVFTEAFFGQGTRLTVV.